Below, 7 T cell receptor beta chains from the same sample are listed, as sequenced in a study of blood T cell repertoires in COVID-19. Profiled with immunoSEQ multiplex PCR; TCRdb holds only in-frame clones, not every one. The sample yields approximately 220,000 clones, roughly 87% seen once. The sequenced sample consisted of PBMCs or T cells enriched from blood (not recorded which). These TCRs come from a woman in her thirties with acute COVID-19.

The V call is TRBV24-1, the J call TRBJ2-3; 16 bases agree with TRBD2. With V trimmed by 7 bases and J by 4 bases, 1 base remained unmatched. The length of the CDR3 is 15 residues. CDR1 and CDR2 from the germline V gene are KGHDR and SFDVKD. The CDR3, as DNA: TGTGCCACCAGCGGGACTAGCGGGGGGGCAGATACGCAGTATTTT. It encodes CATSGTSGGADTQYF.

This clone was recorded a few times. Other DNA sequences within the sample encode an identical CDR3. The chain is built from TRBV30 and TRBJ2-5, with 12 bases identical to TRBD2. The V segment lost 1 base and the J segment 1 base; nucleotides outside the gene matches: 1. The germline V gene encodes CDR1 GTSNPN and CDR2 SVGIG (reference sequence). This CDR3 region has 15 residues. CDR3 amino acids: CAWSGGLAGQETQYF. The CDR3 DNA reads as TGTGCCTGGAGTGGGGGACTAGCGGGCCAAGAGACCCAGTACTTC. The full variable domain, with the rest looked up from reference TRBV30 and TRBJ2-5, is SQTIHQWPATLVQPVGSPLSLECTVEGTSNPNLYWYRQAAGRGLQLLFYSVGIGQISSEVPQNLSASRPQDRQFILSSKKLLLSDSGFYLCAWSGGLAGQETQYFGPGTRLLVL.

The chain links TRBV2 to TRBJ2-7, with D uncertain. CDR1 and CDR2 from the germline V gene are SNHLY and FYNNEI. Trimming pared 6 bases from V and 4 bases from J, leaving 7 bases between. CDR3 length equals 11 residues. This chain's CDR3 is CASRATYEQYF. The CDR3, as DNA: TGTGCCAGCAGAGCCACGTACGAGCAGTACTTC.

CDR3 in amino acids: CSVDRIPGTSGQETQYF. The CDR3 DNA reads TGCAGCGTTGACCGCATCCCGGGGACTAGCGGACAAGAGACCCAGTACTTC. V and J are TRBV29-1 and TRBJ2-5; 11 nucleotides agree with TRBD2. The CDR3 is made up of 17 amino acids. Germline values: CDR1 SQVTM, CDR2 ANQGSEA. Trimming at V came to 3 bases and at J to 2 bases, leaving 11 bases not matched to a gene.

The rearrangement uses TRBV3-1 (or the pseudogene TRBV3-2) and TRBJ2-3; D might be TRBD2 (6 bases). The germline V gene has CDR1 LGHDT and CDR2 YNNKEL (reference sequence). The CDR3 runs to 17 residues. V lost 1 base, J lost 4 bases, and 18 bases lay in between. The CDR3 DNA reads as TGTGCCAGCAGCCAAGTGAGTAGACTAGTAGAATCAGATACGCAGTATTTT. Protein sequence: CASSQVSRLVESDTQYF.

V usage is TRBV4-1 and J usage is TRBJ2-3, with D uncertain. The V end lost 4 bases, the J end lost 1 base, and 3 bases lay between the germline ends. Germline V gene lookup returns CDR1 MGHRA and CDR2 YSYEKL. This CDR3 comprises 12 residues. The DNA for the CDR3 is TGCGCCAGCAGCCCAGGCACAGATACGCAGTATTTT. Protein: CASSPGTDTQYF.

V and J are TRBV2 and TRBJ1-4, with D perhaps TRBD1 (5 bases). Trimming removed 7 bases from V and 9 bases from J, with 21 bases in between. The CDR3 runs 15 residues. Looked up from germline, CDR1 is SNHLY and CDR2 is FYNNEI. The CDR3 is CASTTSRARGQKLFF. DNA for the CDR3: TGTGCCAGCACAACCAGCCGGGCTAGGGGTCAAAAACTGTTTTTT.